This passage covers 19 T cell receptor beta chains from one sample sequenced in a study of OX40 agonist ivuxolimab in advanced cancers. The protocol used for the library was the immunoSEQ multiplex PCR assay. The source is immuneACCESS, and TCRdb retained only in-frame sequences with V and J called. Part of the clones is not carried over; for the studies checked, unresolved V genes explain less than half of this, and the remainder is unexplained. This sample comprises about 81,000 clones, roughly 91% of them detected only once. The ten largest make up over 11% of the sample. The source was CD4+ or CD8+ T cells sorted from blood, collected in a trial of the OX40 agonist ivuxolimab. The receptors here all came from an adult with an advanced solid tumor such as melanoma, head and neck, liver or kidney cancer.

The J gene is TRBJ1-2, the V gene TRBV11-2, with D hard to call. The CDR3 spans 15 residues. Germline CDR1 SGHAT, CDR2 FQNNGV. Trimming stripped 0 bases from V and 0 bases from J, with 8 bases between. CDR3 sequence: CASSLDIVANYGYTF. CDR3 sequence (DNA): TGTGCCAGCAGCTTAGATATCGTAGCTAACTATGGCTACACCTTC.

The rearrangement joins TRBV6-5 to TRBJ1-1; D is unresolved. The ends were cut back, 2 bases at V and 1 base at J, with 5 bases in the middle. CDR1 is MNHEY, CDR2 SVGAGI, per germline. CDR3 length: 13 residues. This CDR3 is CASSYEGNTEAFF. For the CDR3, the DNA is TGTGCCAGCAGTTACGAGGGGAACACTGAAGCTTTCTTT.

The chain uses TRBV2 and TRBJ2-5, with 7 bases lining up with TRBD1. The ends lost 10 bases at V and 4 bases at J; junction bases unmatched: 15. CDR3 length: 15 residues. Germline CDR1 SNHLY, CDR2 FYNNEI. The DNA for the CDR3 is TGTGCCACCCCAAGCCGGGACAGCGGAGGAGAGACCCAGTACTTC. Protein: CATPSRDSGGETQYF.

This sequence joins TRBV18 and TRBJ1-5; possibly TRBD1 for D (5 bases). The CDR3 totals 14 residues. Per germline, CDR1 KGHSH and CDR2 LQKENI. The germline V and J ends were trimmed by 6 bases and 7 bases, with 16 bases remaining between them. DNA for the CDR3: TGTGCCAGCTCTCTCCAGGGTCCACGGCAGCCCCAGCATTTT. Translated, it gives CASSLQGPRQPQHF.

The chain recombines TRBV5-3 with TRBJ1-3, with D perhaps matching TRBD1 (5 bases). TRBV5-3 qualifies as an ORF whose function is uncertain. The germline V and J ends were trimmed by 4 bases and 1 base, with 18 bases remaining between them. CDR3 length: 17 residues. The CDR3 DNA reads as TGTGCCAGAAGCAAGACAGTGCCCATCCTTTCTGGAAACACCATATATTTT. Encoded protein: CARSKTVPILSGNTIYF.

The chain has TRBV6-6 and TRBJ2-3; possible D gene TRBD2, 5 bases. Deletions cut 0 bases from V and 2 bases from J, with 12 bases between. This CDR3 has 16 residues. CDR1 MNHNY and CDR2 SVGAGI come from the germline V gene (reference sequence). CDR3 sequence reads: CASSYSVDRDTDTQYF. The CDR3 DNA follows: TGTGCCAGCAGTTACTCGGTGGATCGGGACACAGATACGCAGTATTTT.

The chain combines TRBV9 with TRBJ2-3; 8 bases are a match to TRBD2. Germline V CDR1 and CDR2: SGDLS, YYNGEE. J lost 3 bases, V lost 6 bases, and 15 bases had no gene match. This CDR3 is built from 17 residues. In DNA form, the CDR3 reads TGTGCCAGCACCGATCACGACGGCGGGAGGATGACAGATACGCAGTATTTT. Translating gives CASTDHDGGRMTDTQYF. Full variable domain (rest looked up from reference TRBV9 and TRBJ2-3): DSGVTQTPKHLITATGQRVTLRCSPRSGDLSVYWYQQSLDQGLQFLIQYYNGEERAKGNILERFSAQQFPDLHSELNLSSLELGDSALYFCASTDHDGGRMTDTQYFGPGTRLTVL.

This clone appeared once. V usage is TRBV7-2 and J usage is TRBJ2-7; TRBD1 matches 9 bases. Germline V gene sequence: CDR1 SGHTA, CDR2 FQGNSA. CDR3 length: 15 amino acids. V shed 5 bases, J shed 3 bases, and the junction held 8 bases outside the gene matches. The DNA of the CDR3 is TGTGCCAGCAGCCCGGGGACAGGGCGGAACTACGAGCAGTACTTC. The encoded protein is CASSPGTGRNYEQYF. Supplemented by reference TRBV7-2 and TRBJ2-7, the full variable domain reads GAGVSQSPSNKVTEKGKDVELRCDPISGHTALYWYRQSLGQGLEFLIYFQGNSAPDKSGLPSDRFSAERTGGSVSTLTIQRTQQEDSAVYLCASSPGTGRNYEQYFGPGTRLTVT.

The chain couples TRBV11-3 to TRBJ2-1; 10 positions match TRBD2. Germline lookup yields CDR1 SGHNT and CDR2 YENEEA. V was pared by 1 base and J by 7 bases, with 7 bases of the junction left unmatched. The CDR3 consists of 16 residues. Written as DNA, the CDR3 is TGTGCCAGCAGCTTAGGGCTAGCGGGGGCGGCGAATGAGCAGTTCTTC. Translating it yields CASSLGLAGAANEQFF.

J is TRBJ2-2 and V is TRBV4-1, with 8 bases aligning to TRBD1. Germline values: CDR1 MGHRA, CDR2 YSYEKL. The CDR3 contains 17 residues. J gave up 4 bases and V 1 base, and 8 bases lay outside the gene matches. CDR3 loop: CASSQAGTGSFTGELFF. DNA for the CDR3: TGCGCCAGCAGCCAAGCCGGGACAGGATCTTTCACCGGGGAGCTGTTTTTT.

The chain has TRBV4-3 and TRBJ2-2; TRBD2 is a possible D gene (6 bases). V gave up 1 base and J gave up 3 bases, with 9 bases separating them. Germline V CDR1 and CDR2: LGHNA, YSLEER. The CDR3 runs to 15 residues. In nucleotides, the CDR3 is TGCGCCAGCAGCCAAGGACTAGTTGACACCGGGGAGCTGTTTTTT. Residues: CASSQGLVDTGELFF.

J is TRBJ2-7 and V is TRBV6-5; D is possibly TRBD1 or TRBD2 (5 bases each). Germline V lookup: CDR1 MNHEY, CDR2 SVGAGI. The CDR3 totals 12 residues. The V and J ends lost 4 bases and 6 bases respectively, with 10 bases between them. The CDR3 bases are TGTGCCAGCAGTTGGGGGTCAGGCGAGCAGTACTTC. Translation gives CASSWGSGEQYF.

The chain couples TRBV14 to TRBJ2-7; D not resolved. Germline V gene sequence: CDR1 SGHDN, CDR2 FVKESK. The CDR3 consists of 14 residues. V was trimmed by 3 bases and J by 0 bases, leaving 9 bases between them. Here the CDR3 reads CASSHGRFSYEQYF. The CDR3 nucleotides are TGTGCCAGCAGCCATGGGCGGTTCTCCTACGAGCAGTACTTC.

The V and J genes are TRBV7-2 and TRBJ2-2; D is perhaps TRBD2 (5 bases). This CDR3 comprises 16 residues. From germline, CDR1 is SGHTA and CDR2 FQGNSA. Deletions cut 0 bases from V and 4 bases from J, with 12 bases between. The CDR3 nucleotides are TGTGCCAGCAGCTTAGCCTCAGGAGGCCGCACCGGGGAGCTGTTTTTT. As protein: CASSLASGGRTGELFF.

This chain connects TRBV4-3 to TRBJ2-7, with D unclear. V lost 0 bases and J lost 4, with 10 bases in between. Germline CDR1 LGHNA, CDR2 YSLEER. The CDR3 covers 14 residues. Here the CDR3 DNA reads TGCGCCAGCAGCCAAGATGGGTTGGCTTACGAGCAGTACTTC. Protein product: CASSQDGLAYEQYF.

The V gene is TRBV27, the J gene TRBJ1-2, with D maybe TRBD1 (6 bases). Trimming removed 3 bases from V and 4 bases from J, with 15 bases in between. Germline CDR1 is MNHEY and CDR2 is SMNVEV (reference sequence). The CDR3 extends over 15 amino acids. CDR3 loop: CASSFGGGTGYGYTF. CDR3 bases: TGTGCCAGCAGTTTTGGAGGGGGGACGGGCTATGGCTACACCTTC.

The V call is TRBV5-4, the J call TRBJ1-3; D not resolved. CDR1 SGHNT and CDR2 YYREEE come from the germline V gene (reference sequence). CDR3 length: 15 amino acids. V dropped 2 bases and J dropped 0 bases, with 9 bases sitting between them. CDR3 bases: TGTGCCAGCAGCTTAGCCCGGAGCTCTGGAAACACCATATATTTT. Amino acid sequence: CASSLARSSGNTIYF.

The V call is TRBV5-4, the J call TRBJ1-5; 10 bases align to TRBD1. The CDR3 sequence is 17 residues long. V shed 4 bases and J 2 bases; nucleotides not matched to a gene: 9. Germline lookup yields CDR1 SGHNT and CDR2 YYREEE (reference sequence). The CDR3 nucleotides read TGTGCCAGCAGCGACCTTCCCGGGACAGGGGGCAATCAGCCCCAGCATTTT. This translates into CASSDLPGTGGNQPQHF.

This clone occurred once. This CDR3 reads CASSSLGGFAYYGYTF. CDR3 DNA: TGTGCCAGCAGCTCTTTGGGCGGGTTCGCGTACTATGGCTACACCTTC. The V gene is TRBV7-2, the J gene TRBJ1-2, with D hard to call. Germline V gene lookup returns CDR1 SGHTA and CDR2 FQGNSA. V lost 4 bases, J lost 3 bases, and 18 bases lay in between. This CDR3 contains 16 residues.